These 2 T cell receptor beta chains were sequenced from one sample in a study of blood T cell repertoires in COVID-19. The table came from immunoSEQ multiplex PCR; TCRdb's copy has only in-frame clones and leaves some out. Of 150,000 to 200,000 clones in the sample, 80% were seen once. The sample comprised peripheral blood. Source of these receptors: a man between 60 and 75 years old with acute or convalescent COVID-19.

This clone is a singleton in its sample. This CDR3 reads CATSDRTGASTDTQYF. DNA for the CDR3: TGTGCCACCAGTGACAGGACAGGGGCTTCCACAGATACGCAGTATTTT. This sequence joins TRBV24-1 and TRBJ2-3; TRBD1 matches 9 bases. The V and J ends lost 4 bases and 2 bases, in that order; junction bases with no gene match: 6. The CDR3 loop spans 16 amino acids. The germline gives CDR1 KGHDR, CDR2 SFDVKD.

The V gene is TRBV9, the J gene TRBJ2-3; D perhaps matches TRBD2 (7 bases). V lost 3 bases and J lost 2, with 16 bases in between. Germline loops: CDR1 SGDLS, CDR2 YYNGEE. CDR3 length: 16 residues. CDR3: CASSERLGGPTDTQYF. The DNA for the CDR3 is TGTGCCAGCAGCGAAAGACTGGGGGGGCCCACAGATACGCAGTATTTT.